These 14 T cell receptor beta chains were sequenced from one sample in a study of T cell clonality in common variable immunodeficiency (dated by TCRdb to between 2015 and 2017). Here is what the overall study found, with its caveats: CVID TCRbeta sequences were reported to have fewer deletions and N-nucleotide insertions and to lack highly modified clones with 13 or more V deletions.

What these receptors recognize is not known. Library construction relied on the immunoSEQ multiplex PCR assay. Sourced from immuneACCESS, this table was stored by TCRdb with only in-frame sequences that have V and J called. A share of the clones is absent; for the studies checked, an unresolved V gene accounts for under half, and the remainder has no known explanation. The sample features around 10,000 clones, and none is a singleton. Of the sample, approximately 6% is held by the ten largest clones. The specimen was peripheral blood mononuclear cells. The receptors derive from a human donor with common variable immunodeficiency.

Regarding this clone: The read ends 3 residues before the CDR3 terminus; that terminus is restored from the germline J gene. The rearrangement uses TRBV18 and TRBJ2-7; TRBD1 or TRBD2 may be the D gene (5 bases each). Looked up from germline, CDR1 is KGHSH and CDR2 is LQKENI. V lost 0 bases to trimming and J lost 5 bases, with 11 bases between them. The length of the CDR3 is 14 residues. CDR3 DNA (partial): TGTGCCAGCTCACCACCGGGAGTGGACAACGAG. It encodes CASSPPGVDNE. The full CDR3 reads CASSPPGVDNEQYF. Combining the CDR3 with reference TRBV18 and TRBJ2-7 gives the whole variable domain NAGVMQNPRHLVRRRGQEARLRCSPMKGHSHVYWYRQLPEEGLKFMVYLQKENIIDESGMPKERFSAEFPKEGPSILRIQQVVRGDSAAYFCASSPPGVDNEQYFGPGTRLTVT.

This clone occurred a few times. The DNA read from the CDR3 is TGTGCCAGTAGTCCGCGACAGGGGGCGAACACTGAA. It encodes CASSPRQGANTE. The CDR3 reads in full as CASSPRQGANTEAFF. The rearrangement links TRBV19 to TRBJ1-1; 10 bases are a match to TRBD1. The read comes to an end 3 residues before the CDR3 does, leaving the germline J gene to fill in the end. CDR1 is LNHDA, CDR2 SQIVND, per germline (reference sequence). This CDR3 has 15 amino acids. With V trimmed by 5 bases and J by 1 base, 4 bases remained unmatched.

The table lists this clone with a few counts. The read ends 3 residues early relative to the CDR3; the germline J gene fills the gap. This chain connects TRBV7-8 to TRBJ2-7; TRBD1 agrees at 7 bases. The CDR3 totals 15 residues. V gave up 2 bases and J gave up 0 bases; unmatched junction bases: 4. The germline gives CDR1 SGHVS, CDR2 FQNEAQ. The CDR3 here is CASSLQQGPSYEQYF. Incomplete CDR3 DNA: TGTGCCAGCAGCTTACAACAGGGGCCCTCCTACGAG.

Note on this clone: The missing CDR3 end, 3 residues past where the read stops, is filled in from the germline J gene. The chain joins TRBV7-8 to TRBJ2-3; D is undetermined. The CDR3 has 12 residues. Germline loops: CDR1 SGHVS, CDR2 FQNEAQ. Trimming left V 7 bases short and J 6 bases short, with 11 bases between. The covered CDR3 bases are TGTGCCAGCAACTCCCGCGTGGATACG. Residues: CASNSRVDT. The CDR3 in full is CASNSRVDTQYF.

Details on this clone: The read is 3 residues too short to cover the CDR3 end, so that end is filled in from the germline J gene. The V and J genes are TRBV7-2 and TRBJ1-2; D gene uncertain. The CDR3 consists of 12 residues. CDR1 and CDR2 from the germline V gene are SGHTA and FQGNSA. Trimming removed 5 bases from V and 7 bases from J, with 11 bases in between. The sequenced part of the CDR3 DNA is TGTGCCAGCAGCCAAAGGTCCGTTGGC. Translated: CASSQRSVG. The CDR3 reads in full as CASSQRSVGYTF. The variable domain in full, with the rest retrieved from reference TRBV7-2 and TRBJ1-2, is GAGVSQSPSNKVTEKGKDVELRCDPISGHTALYWYRQSLGQGLEFLIYFQGNSAPDKSGLPSDRFSAERTGGSVSTLTIQRTQQEDSAVYLCASSQRSVGYTFGSGTRLTVV.

This clone was recorded a few times. The sequenced fragment ends 3 residues before the CDR3 boundary, so the rest is inferred from the germline J gene. This chain joins TRBV19 and TRBJ1-6; TRBD1 is a possible D gene (5 bases). This CDR3 contains 15 residues. V lost 7 bases, J lost 10 bases, and 20 bases lay in between. The germline CDR1 and CDR2 sequences are LNHDA and SQIVND (reference sequence). The DNA read from the CDR3 is TGTGCCAGTACCATCCAGGGCAGTCCCCGATCACCC. It encodes CASTIQGSPRSP. The CDR3 reads in full as CASTIQGSPRSPLHF.

This clone was recorded a few times. The read falls 3 residues short of the CDR3 end, and the missing part is taken from the germline J gene. The genes are TRBV20-1 and TRBJ2-3, with no clear D. Germline assignment: CDR1 DFQATT and CDR2 SNEGSKA (reference sequence). This CDR3 has 14 amino acids. V was pared by 5 bases and J by 0 bases, with 12 bases between. The CDR3 region is CSARPGSSTDTQYF. CDR3 DNA (partial): TGCAGTGCTCGCCCTGGCTCTAGCACAGATACG.

In the case of this clone: The sequenced fragment ends 3 residues before the CDR3 boundary, so the rest is inferred from the germline J gene. This chain links TRBV30 with TRBJ1-6; TRBD1 agrees at 7 bases. V shed 2 bases, J shed 0 bases, and the junction held 1 base outside the gene matches. Germline V gene sequence: CDR1 GTSNPN, CDR2 SVGIG (reference sequence). The CDR3 extends over 15 amino acids. The CDR3 loop reads CAWSTGVSYNSPLHF. The CDR3 bases that were read are TGTGCCTGGAGTACAGGGGTCTCCTATAATTCACCC.

This clone was observed a handful of times. The missing CDR3 end, 3 residues past where the read stops, is filled in from the germline J gene. The chain uses TRBV30 and TRBJ1-4, with TRBD1 matching over 8 bases. Germline CDR1 and CDR2: GTSNPN and SVGIG (reference sequence). Germline trimming cut 5 bases from V and 4 bases from J; bases unmatched to any gene: 0. CDR3 length: 12 amino acids. CDR3 bases read: TGTGCCTGGGGACAGGGTAATGAAAAA. It codes for CAWGQGNEK. The full CDR3 sequence reads CAWGQGNEKLFF.

As to this clone: Sequencing ends 3 residues short of the CDR3 end; the germline J gene provides the rest. The chain couples TRBV18 to TRBJ2-7, with a tentative D call TRBD2 (7 bases). V was cut by 6 bases and J by 3 bases, with 15 bases left in between. This CDR3 contains 14 residues. Per the germline V gene, CDR1 is KGHSH and CDR2 is LQKENI. CDR3 DNA, as far as it was read: TGTGCCAGCTCTCAACGGGGGGCTGGCTACGAG. Translating gives CASSQRGAGYE. The CDR3 in its entirety is CASSQRGAGYEQYF.

This clone has more than one count but fewer than ten. From the germline J gene comes the end of the CDR3, since the read stops 3 residues before it. The chain couples TRBV7-6 to TRBJ2-4; D gene uncertain. CDR3 length: 12 amino acids. The V gene lost 6 bases and the J gene lost 8 bases, with 11 bases spanning the gap. Germline V gene lookup returns CDR1 SGHVS and CDR2 FNYEAQ. The CDR3 DNA, read in part, is TGTGCCAGCAGTCGAATAAGGGACATT. Translating gives CASSRIRDI. The full-length CDR3 reads as CASSRIRDIQYF.

In its sample, this clone was seen a few times. Read data end 3 residues before the CDR3 end; the end is taken from the germline J gene. The chain links TRBV18 to TRBJ1-5; 7 bases align to TRBD1. The CDR3 is made up of 14 amino acids. J gave up 6 bases and V 1 base, and 3 bases lay outside the gene matches. Germline-derived CDR1 and CDR2 are KGHSH and LQKENI. The CDR3 sequence is CASSPRGGVQPQHF. CDR3 bases read: TGTGCCAGCTCACCACGAGGGGGCGTTCAGCCC.

CDR3 sequence reads: CASRTDQETQYF. The part of the CDR3 DNA that was read is TGTGCCAGCAGGACTGACCAAGAGACC. The rearrangement joins TRBV7-2 to TRBJ2-5; no definite D call. Coverage ceases 3 residues before the CDR3 finishes, and the germline J gene fills in the end. CDR1 is SGHTA and CDR2 is FQGNSA in the germline V gene. The CDR3 runs to 12 residues. V lost 6 bases and J 0 bases, leaving 5 bases between the germline ends.

The table lists this clone with a few counts. The read ends 3 residues shy of where the CDR3 ends; the end is completed using the germline J gene. The chain couples TRBV2 to TRBJ2-5; the D gene is possibly TRBD1 (6 bases). This CDR3 comprises 14 residues. Per the germline V gene, CDR1 is SNHLY and CDR2 is FYNNEI. V gave up 5 bases and J gave up 4 bases, with 14 bases separating them. The CDR3 DNA, read in part, is TGTGCCAGCAGTACCAACCGGGACACAGAGACC. Protein sequence: CASSTNRDTET. The whole CDR3 region reads CASSTNRDTETQYF.